Each of the 19 T cell receptor beta chains below was sequenced from the same sample in a study of T-cell memory formation after mild COVID-19 (dated by TCRdb to the early 2020s). To prepare the library, 5' RACE was applied. The instrument given in TCRdb is Illumina NovaSeq 6000. TCRdb took the public reads, trimmed them with fastp at Q25, ran MiXCR for clone calling and kept in-frame beta chains. Under each unique CDR3 protein, matching rows form one entry showing the most common genes and DNA. This sample is represented by around 300,000 distinct CDR3 sequences; roughly 18% of them were singletons. Together, the top ten hold approximately 22% of the sample. Input material: PBMCs or a T cell subset sorted from them (not recorded which). These receptors originate from a man aged 18-30 years who had mild COVID-19 (a few samples of this study predate the infection). The sample titles of this study are shuffled in the database, so cell type and time point are left out; the donor was told from shared clones.

V usage is TRBV7-3 and J usage is TRBJ1-1; no reliable D call. The V and J ends lost 3 bases and 1 base respectively, with 6 bases between them. This CDR3 region has 13 residues. CDR1 is SGHTA and CDR2 is FQGTGA in the germline V gene. CDR3 region: CASSFLTNTEAFF. The CDR3 DNA reads as TGTGCCAGCAGCTTCCTGACGAACACTGAAGCTTTCTTT.

This chain links TRBV20-1 with TRBJ1-1, with TRBD1 identical over 9 bases. The CDR3 covers 14 residues. CDR1 and CDR2 from the germline V gene are DFQATT and SNEGSKA (reference sequence). V was clipped by 0 bases and J by 5 bases; unmatched bases: 4. The CDR3 here is CSARETGGRTEAFF. The CDR3 DNA is TGCAGTGCTAGAGAGACAGGGGGACGGACTGAAGCTTTCTTT.

This sequence joins TRBV20-1 and TRBJ2-3, with D tentatively TRBD2 (6 bases). CDR1 DFQATT and CDR2 SNEGSKA come from the germline V gene (reference sequence). The CDR3 is 16 amino acids. Trimming took 0 bases from V and 4 from J, leaving 17 bases between them. CDR3 in DNA: TGCAGTGCTAGAGATCCGACTAGTTATATCCCAGATACGCAGTATTTT. Translating it yields CSARDPTSYIPDTQYF.

This clonotype was observed a few times. The CDR3 coding sequence is TGTGCCAGCAGCCTGGAAGATGCAGATACGCAGTATTTT. Protein product: CASSLEDADTQYF. The genes are TRBV5-4 and TRBJ2-3, with no clear D. This CDR3 comprises 13 residues. Germline V gene sequence: CDR1 SGHNT, CDR2 YYREEE (reference sequence). With 4 bases removed from V and 4 bases from J, the gap between germline ends came to 10 bases.

CDR3 nucleotides: TGCGCCAGCAGCCCGGCCGCTTTGAGCTCCTACGAGCAGTACTTC. Amino acids: CASSPAALSSYEQYF. The chain carries TRBV5-1 and TRBJ2-7, with D hard to call. This CDR3 has 15 amino acids. Germline V gene data show CDR1 as SGHRS and CDR2 as YFSETQ. V was clipped by 4 bases and J by 0 bases, with 14 bases between them. Full variable domain (rest looked up from reference TRBV5-1 and TRBJ2-7): KAGVTQTPRYLIKTRGQQVTLSCSPISGHRSVSWYQQTPGQGLQFLFEYFSETQRNKGNFPGRFSGRQFSNSRSEMNVSTLELGDSALYLCASSPAALSSYEQYFGPGTRLTVT.

This chain links TRBV7-3 with TRBJ1-6, with 12 positions matching TRBD1. CDR3 length equals 16 residues. V lost 5 bases to trimming and J lost 10 bases; unmatched junction nucleotides: 9. CDR1 is SGHTA and CDR2 is FQGTGA in the germline V gene. CDR3 amino acids: CASSRRDRGRGSPLHF. CDR3 DNA: TGTGCCAGCAGCAGACGGGACAGGGGGCGAGGGTCACCCCTCCACTTT.

This clonotype was observed a few times. The chain links TRBV5-1 to TRBJ1-2, with a weak D call TRBD1 (5 bases). CDR3 length equals 14 residues. Germline CDR1 reads SGHRS; CDR2 reads YFSETQ. The V end was cut by 0 bases, the J end by 2 bases, with 8 bases between. The CDR3: CASSLERGNYGYTF. CDR3 bases: TGCGCCAGCAGCTTGGAAAGGGGAAACTATGGCTACACCTTC.

The J gene is TRBJ2-3, the V gene TRBV4-1, with 11 nucleotides matching TRBD1. From germline, CDR1 is MGHRA and CDR2 YSYEKL. The CDR3 has 15 residues. The trim removed 1 base at V and 3 bases at J, leaving 0 bases unmatched. The CDR3 DNA reads TGCGCCAGCAGCCAAGGGGACAGGGGGACAGATACGCAGTATTTT. Translating it yields CASSQGDRGTDTQYF.

This clonotype was recorded at least ten times. The chain is built from TRBV15 and TRBJ1-1, with 7 bases aligning to TRBD1. V was pared by 0 bases and J by 6 bases, with 10 bases of the junction left unmatched. The CDR3 contains 16 residues. Looked up from germline, CDR1 is LNHNV and CDR2 is YYDKDF (reference sequence). The CDR3 region has the DNA TGTGCCACCAGCAGAGATCGTTCAGGGGGATGGGCTGAAGCTTTCTTT. Residues: CATSRDRSGGWAEAFF.

The chain recombines TRBV7-8 with TRBJ2-1; the D is unclear. Germline V lookup: CDR1 SGHVS, CDR2 FQNEAQ. This CDR3 region has 18 residues. V was pared by 5 bases and J by 4 bases, with 24 bases between. CDR3 loop: CASSQASAPLPPYNEQFF. For the CDR3, the DNA is TGTGCCAGCAGCCAAGCCAGCGCCCCTTTACCCCCTTACAATGAGCAGTTCTTC. Combining the CDR3 with reference TRBV7-8 and TRBJ2-1 gives the whole variable domain GAGVSQSPRYKVAKRGQDVALRCDPISGHVSLFWYQQALGQGPEFLTYFQNEAQLDKSGLPSDRFFAERPEGSVSTLKIQRTQQEDSAVYLCASSQASAPLPPYNEQFFGPGTRLTVL.

V is TRBV6-5 and J is TRBJ1-3, with 7 positions matching TRBD1. Germline-derived CDR1 and CDR2 are MNHEY and SVGAGI. V was clipped by 7 bases and J by 0 bases; unmatched bases: 6. The CDR3 has 15 residues. The CDR3 nucleotides read TGTGCCAGCACTAAGGGACAGCTCTCTGGAAACACCATATATTTT. Amino acids: CASTKGQLSGNTIYF.

This clonotype was observed once. CDR3 in amino acids: CASSYNENQPQHF. The CDR3 DNA is TGTGCCAGCAGTTACAATGAGAATCAGCCCCAGCATTTT. V is TRBV6-5 and J is TRBJ1-5; no reliable D call. The CDR3 length is 13 residues. The V and J ends lost 2 bases and 4 bases respectively, with 6 bases between them. Germline CDR1 is MNHEY and CDR2 is SVGAGI.

The chain uses TRBV24-1 and TRBJ2-3; 8 nucleotides align to TRBD2. The length of the CDR3 is 14 residues. CDR1 KGHDR and CDR2 SFDVKD come from the germline V gene. V trimming: 5 bases; J trimming: 1 base; junction bases outside the gene matches: 1. CDR3 in amino acids: CATSGGGRTDTQYF. In DNA, the CDR3 is TGTGCCACCAGTGGCGGGGGGCGCACAGATACGCAGTATTTT.

The J gene is TRBJ2-7, the V gene TRBV15; D call uncertain. The CDR3 is made up of 15 amino acids. Germline V CDR1 and CDR2: LNHNV, YYDKDF (reference sequence). V was pared by 1 base and J by 5 bases, with 15 bases between. This CDR3 is CATSRVDLGIDEQYF. CDR3 nucleotides: TGTGCCACCAGCAGAGTCGACCTGGGTATCGACGAGCAGTACTTC.

This clonotype was seen more than once but under ten times. This chain uses TRBV27 with TRBJ2-7, with 9 bases aligning to TRBD1. In germline, CDR1 is MNHEY, CDR2 SMNVEV (reference sequence). V trimming: 5 bases; J trimming: 4 bases; junction bases outside the gene matches: 12. The CDR3 spans 16 residues. The CDR3 DNA is TGTGCCAGCAGTACGGGGACAGGGACTATAACTTACGAGCAGTACTTC. Protein product: CASSTGTGTITYEQYF.

Only a few counts were recorded for this clonotype. The V and J genes are TRBV6-5 and TRBJ2-1; D may be TRBD2 (6 bases). The germline CDR1 and CDR2 sequences are MNHEY and SVGAGI. The CDR3 runs to 12 residues. Between the trimmed V and J ends, which lost 9 bases and 5 bases, there was a span of 11 bases. CDR3 DNA: TGTGCCAGTAAGGGACTTAACAATGAGCAGTTCTTC. Protein: CASKGLNNEQFF.

This clonotype was seen only a few times. V is TRBV12-3 or TRBV12-4 and J is TRBJ2-5; tentative D call: TRBD1 (6 bases). This CDR3 contains 14 residues. Trimming took off 5 bases at V and 9 bases at J, with 19 bases between the two ends. The CDR3 spells CASSPTGLTGAQYF. The CDR3 DNA reads TGTGCCAGCAGTCCGACAGGCCTTACCGGGGCCCAGTACTTC.

CDR3: CASSELPRYGANVLTF. CDR3 sequence (DNA): TGTGCCAGCAGTGAACTTCCCAGATATGGGGCCAACGTCCTGACTTTC. The chain combines TRBV6-1 with TRBJ2-6; D unresolved. CDR3 length: 16 residues. V was cut by 2 bases and J by 3 bases, with 11 bases left in between. From germline, CDR1 is MNHNS and CDR2 SASEGT.

Ten or more counts support this clonotype. The V call is TRBV5-1, the J call TRBJ2-3; TRBD1 might be the D (6 bases). The germline CDR1 and CDR2 sequences are SGHRS and YFSETQ. CDR3 length equals 14 residues. Trimming cost V 0 bases and J 5 bases, with 10 bases left between them. The CDR3 bases are TGCGCCAGCAGCTTGGAAGGGGGTGAAGATACGCAGTATTTT. Amino acid sequence: CASSLEGGEDTQYF.